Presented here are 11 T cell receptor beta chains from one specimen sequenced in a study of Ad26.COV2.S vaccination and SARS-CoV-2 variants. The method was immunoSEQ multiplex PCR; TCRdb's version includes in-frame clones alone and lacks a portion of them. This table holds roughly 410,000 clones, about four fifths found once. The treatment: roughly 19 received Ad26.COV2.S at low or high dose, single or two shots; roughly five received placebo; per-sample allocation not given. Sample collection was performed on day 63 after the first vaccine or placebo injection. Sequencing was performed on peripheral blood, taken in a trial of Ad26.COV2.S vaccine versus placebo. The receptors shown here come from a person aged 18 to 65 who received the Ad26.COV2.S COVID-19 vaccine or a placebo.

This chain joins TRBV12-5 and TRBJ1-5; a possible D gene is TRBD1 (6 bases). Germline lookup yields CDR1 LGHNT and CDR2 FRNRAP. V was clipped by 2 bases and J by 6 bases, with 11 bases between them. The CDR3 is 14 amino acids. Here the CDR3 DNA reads TGTGCTAGTGGTTTGTTAGGGGGAACTCAGCCCCAGCATTTT. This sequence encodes CASGLLGGTQPQHF. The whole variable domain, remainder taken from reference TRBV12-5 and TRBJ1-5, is DARVTQTPRHKVTEMGQEVTMRCQPILGHNTVFWYRQTMMQGLELLAYFRNRAPLDDSGMPKDRFSAEMPDATLATLKIQPSEPRDSAVYFCASGLLGGTQPQHFGDGTRLSIL.

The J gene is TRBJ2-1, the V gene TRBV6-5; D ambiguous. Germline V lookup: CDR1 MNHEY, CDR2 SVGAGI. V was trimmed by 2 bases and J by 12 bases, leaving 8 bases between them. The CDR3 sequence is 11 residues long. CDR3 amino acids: CASSYETRQFF. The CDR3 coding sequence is TGTGCCAGCAGTTACGAGACTCGGCAGTTCTTC.

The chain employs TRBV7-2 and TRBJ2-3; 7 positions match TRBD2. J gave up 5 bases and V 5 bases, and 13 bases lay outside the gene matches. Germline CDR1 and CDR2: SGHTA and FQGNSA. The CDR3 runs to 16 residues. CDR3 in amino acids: CASSAWRAGVIDTQYF. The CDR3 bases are TGTGCCAGCAGCGCCTGGAGGGCGGGGGTTATAGATACGCAGTATTTT.

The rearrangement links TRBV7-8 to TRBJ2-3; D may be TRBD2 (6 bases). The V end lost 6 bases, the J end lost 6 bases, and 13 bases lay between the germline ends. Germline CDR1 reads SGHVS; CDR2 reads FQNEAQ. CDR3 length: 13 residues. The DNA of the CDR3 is TGTGCCAGCAGTAGGGACTCCCTCGATACGCAGTATTTT. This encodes CASSRDSLDTQYF. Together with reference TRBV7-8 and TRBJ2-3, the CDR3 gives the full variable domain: GAGVSQSPRYKVAKRGQDVALRCDPISGHVSLFWYQQALGQGPEFLTYFQNEAQLDKSGLPSDRFFAERPEGSVSTLKIQRTQQEDSAVYLCASSRDSLDTQYFGPGTRLTVL.

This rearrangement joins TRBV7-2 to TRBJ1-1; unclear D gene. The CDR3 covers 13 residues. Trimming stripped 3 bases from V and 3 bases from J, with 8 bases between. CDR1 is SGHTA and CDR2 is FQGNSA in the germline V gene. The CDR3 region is CASSFGWDTEAFF. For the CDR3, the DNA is TGTGCCAGCAGCTTTGGGTGGGACACTGAAGCTTTCTTT.

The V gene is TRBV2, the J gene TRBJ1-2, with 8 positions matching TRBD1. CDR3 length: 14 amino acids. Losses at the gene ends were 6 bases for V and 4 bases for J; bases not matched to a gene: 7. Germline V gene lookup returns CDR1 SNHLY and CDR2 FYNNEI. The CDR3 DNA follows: TGTGCCAGCAGCTCTACCGGGACAGGCTATGGCTACACCTTC. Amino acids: CASSSTGTGYGYTF.

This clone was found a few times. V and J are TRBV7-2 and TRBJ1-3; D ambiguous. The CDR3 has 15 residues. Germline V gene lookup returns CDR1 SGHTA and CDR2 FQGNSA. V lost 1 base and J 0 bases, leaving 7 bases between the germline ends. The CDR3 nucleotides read TGTGCCAGCAGCTTAGGGTGGCACTCTGGAAACACCATATATTTT. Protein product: CASSLGWHSGNTIYF.

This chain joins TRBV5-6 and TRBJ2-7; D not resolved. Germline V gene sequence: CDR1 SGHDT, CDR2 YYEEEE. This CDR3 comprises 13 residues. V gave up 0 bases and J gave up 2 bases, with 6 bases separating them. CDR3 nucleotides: TGTGCCAGCAGCTTGGTCCAGACCTACGAGCAGTACTTC. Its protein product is CASSLVQTYEQYF.

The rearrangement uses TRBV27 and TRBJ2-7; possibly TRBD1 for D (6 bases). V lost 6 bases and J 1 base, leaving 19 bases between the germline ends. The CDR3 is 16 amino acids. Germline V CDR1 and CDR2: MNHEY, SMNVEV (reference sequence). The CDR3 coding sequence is TGTGCCAGCAGCACGAACAGGGAGAAGCGGTCCTACGAGCAGTACTTC. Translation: CASSTNREKRSYEQYF.

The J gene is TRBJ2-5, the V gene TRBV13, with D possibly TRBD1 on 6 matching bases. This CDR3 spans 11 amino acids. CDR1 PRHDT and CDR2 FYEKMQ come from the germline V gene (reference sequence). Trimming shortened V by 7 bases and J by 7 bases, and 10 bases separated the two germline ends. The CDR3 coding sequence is TGTGCCAGCACTGAAGGGGGGACCCAGTACTTC. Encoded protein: CASTEGGTQYF.

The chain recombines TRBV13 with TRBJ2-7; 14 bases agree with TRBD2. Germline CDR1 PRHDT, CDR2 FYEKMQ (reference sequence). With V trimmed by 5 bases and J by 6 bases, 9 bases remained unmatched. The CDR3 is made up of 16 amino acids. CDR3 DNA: TGTGCCAGCAGCCCGGAGGGACTAGCGGGAGCCTCCGAGCAGTACTTC. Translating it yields CASSPEGLAGASEQYF.